The clone carrying this T cell receptor beta chain is a singleton in its sample. This sample was included in a study of blood T cell repertoires in COVID-19. CDR3 size: 15 residues. Looked up from germline, CDR1 is MNHEY and CDR2 is SVGAGI. V shed 4 bases, J shed 5 bases, and the junction held 10 bases outside the gene matches. In the authors' workflow: Amplification with reference gene primers provided the estimates of nucleated cell counts. Generated by immunoSEQ multiplex PCR, the TCRdb table keeps only in-frame clones and is missing some. That table gives V, J and clone size, and the DNA gave D and trimming. The sample shows over 150,000 clones, about 83% of them seen only once.

Specimen: peripheral blood. The V and J genes are TRBV6-5 and TRBJ2-5; TRBD1 matches 7 bases. The clonotype originates from a woman aged 70-85 years with COVID-19, enrolled during active disease. CDR3 protein: CASSSAIGTAETQYF. The CDR3 bases are TGTGCCAGCAGTTCAGCAATCGGGACAGCGGAGACCCAGTACTTC.